This T cell receptor (beta chain) was profiled in a study of blood T cell repertoires in COVID-19 (dated by TCRdb to the early 2020s). Study-wide context: Collaborator samples came from the United States, Italy and Spain and covered acute and convalescent phases of COVID-19. Where available, HLA class I and class II types were taken from metadata supplied by the sample provider and were not determined by assay-based typing. The repertoires were released in a freely available public database meant as a resource for research on the immune response to SARS-CoV-2. The prospective study material was composed of cDNA or gDNA derived from T cells, B-cell-depleted T cells, or PBMCs. Subjects who had been exposed to COVID-19, were actively infected with it, or had recovered from it provided the deeply sampled blood TCRbeta repertoires that made up the dataset. The sample metadata nearly always contained a de-identified subject ID, COVID-19 status, age in years and sex. The samples were drawn from the first 160 participants of the ongoing ImmuneRACE study and from 950 to 1,500 subjects provided by 6 global collaborators.

Findings and caveats that apply to the study as a whole: The quantity of clinical and demographic metadata differed by source and by participant and was supplied without curation.

The CDR3 measures 11 amino acids from cysteine to phenylalanine. This entry keeps only the CDR3 DNA: 33 bases, framed from base 1. V is reduced by 6 bases and J by 4 bases, leaving a spacing of 6 bases between them. The immunoSEQ Assay, a bias-controlled multiplex PCR, was used to amplify TCRbeta CDR3 regions from genomic DNA. The authors' pipeline ran thus. Within the assay, amplification of reference gene primers was used to estimate how many nucleated cells each sample contained. To quantify the absolute abundance of each unique TCRbeta CDR3 rearrangement, sequence reads were collapsed and filtered. For each sample, productive Simpson clonality was calculated by taking the square root of Simpson's diversity index across productive rearrangements. Entries here come from immuneACCESS through TCRdb and include only in-frame sequences with V and J called. Some clones fail to appear in such tables; in the studies checked, an unresolved V gene covers under half of the shortfall, and the cause of the remainder is unknown. V, J and clone size are taken as reported in that table, and D and trimming were inferred from the DNA itself. This sample gives a few hundred thousand clones in total; around 89% of them show up just once. The top ten clones comprise around 0.91% of the sample.

Another Seattle source contributed samples from volunteer blood donors who had recovered from COVID-19. The collaborating institutions used their own protocols to collect whole blood in K2EDTA tubes. For TCRbeta analysis, collaborators shipped samples in one of three forms: frozen whole blood, isolated PBMCs, or DNA extracted from either of those sample types. A note on this clone: Its antigen has not been determined. Per-base quality was not reported, and no clone a single base away is much larger than it. Other DNA sequences in the same sample also yield this CDR3.

This chain is built from TRBV12-3 or TRBV12-4 and TRBJ1-2; confidence is insufficient to name the D gene. The receptor's source is a woman in her thirties or forties who had recovered from COVID-19. Sequencing used peripheral blood. The sequenced DNA: TGTGCCAGCAGCCGAGGCTATGGCTACACCTTC. This sequence encodes CASSRGYGYTF.